This T cell receptor (beta chain) was sequenced in a study of cytomegalovirus exposure and HLA in healthy donors. General study findings and limits: TCR beta chain V- and J-gene trimming was linked, in a later analysis, to a missense variant in DCLRE1C. It was reported that the classifier diagnosed cytomegalovirus status with high specificity and sensitivity in both the original and validation cohorts. Most observed TCR sequences were rare, whereas some public TCRs were detected in many donors.

PCR primers comprised 60 Vbeta and 13 Jbeta primers. Profiled with immunoSEQ multiplex PCR; TCRdb holds only in-frame clones, not every one. The sample consists of about 120,000 clones, 75% to 90% of them appearing once. The CDR3 totals 17 residues. With 1 base removed from V and 5 bases from J, the gap between germline ends came to 22 bases. Germline V gene sequence: CDR1 SGHDT, CDR2 YYEEEE. In regard to this clone: What it binds is unknown.

Material for sequencing was PBMCs. The chain joins TRBV5-6 to TRBJ2-7, with D unclear. The TCR comes from a man aged 45-65 years in good health and CMV-seronegative. This CDR3 is CASSLFSRRHPSDEQYF. The CDR3 coding sequence is TGTGCCAGCAGCTTGTTCTCGCGTCGCCACCCGTCGGACGAGCAGTACTTC.